This TCR beta chain was documented in a study of low-dose radiotherapy and immunotherapy resistance in tumors. Study as a whole: Cohort 2 patients were irradiated with 1 Gy every two weeks, reaching 13 Gy over 26 weeks. Patients were treated with intravenous nivolumab at 240 mg every two weeks and were also dosed with ipilimumab at 1 mg/kg every six weeks. Aspirin 300 mg, taken orally and daily, was given to patients for four cycles from cycle 1 day 1.

Alpha and beta chains were covered, as first-strand cDNA relied on TRAV- and TRBV-specific primers. The TCRs were subjected to amplification over approximately 20 PCR cycles employing a constant-region primer in conjunction with a V-primer adapter. One entry per CDR3 protein results from TCRdb running MiXCR on the reads. The sample comprises 31,000 or so distinct CDR3 sequences, approximately 49% of which are singletons, and about 5.7% rests with the top ten. The CDR3 is made up of 16 amino acids. Germline values: CDR1 SGHTA, CDR2 FQGNSA. V dropped 5 bases and J dropped 1; count of bases not matched to a gene: 7. Time point: after trial treatment. As to treatment: LDRT plus nivolumab, ipilimumab, low-dose cyclophosphamide and aspirin (RACIN trial).

The TCR sequence derives from a male donor with gallbladder cancer. The chain joins TRBV7-2 to TRBJ2-3; 9 bases are a match to TRBD2. This specimen consisted of PBMCs, obtained after low-dose radiotherapy plus immunotherapy. This chain's CDR3 is CASSPRAGGRTDTQYF. The CDR3 DNA is TGTGCCAGCAGCCCCCGAGCGGGAGGACGCACAGATACGCAGTATTTT.